This TCR beta chain was recorded in a study of liver allograft versus peripheral blood T cells. Study background: Recipients' peripheral blood T cell receptor repertoires were compared with those in transplanted livers.

Broader study findings: As reported, T cell receptor repertoires inside liver allografts differed from those present in peripheral blood.

As regards this clonotype: Its cognate antigen is unknown.

Via MiXCR, TCRdb re-called the reads, giving one row per CDR3 protein. There are 7,000 to 9,000 distinct CDR3 sequences in the sample; roughly 18% occur only once, and around 4.5% lies in the top ten. The length of the CDR3 is 14 residues. With V trimmed by 6 bases and J by 4 bases, 2 bases remained unmatched. This clonotype was sampled from a human patient who had a liver transplant. Some T cells may be supplied by the graft donor. The gene calls are TRBV12-3 or TRBV12-4 and TRBJ2-1, with TRBD2 matching 11 bases. DNA of the CDR3: TGTGCCAGCAGGACTAGCGGGGTTTACAATGAGCAGTTCTTC. It codes for CASRTSGVYNEQFF.